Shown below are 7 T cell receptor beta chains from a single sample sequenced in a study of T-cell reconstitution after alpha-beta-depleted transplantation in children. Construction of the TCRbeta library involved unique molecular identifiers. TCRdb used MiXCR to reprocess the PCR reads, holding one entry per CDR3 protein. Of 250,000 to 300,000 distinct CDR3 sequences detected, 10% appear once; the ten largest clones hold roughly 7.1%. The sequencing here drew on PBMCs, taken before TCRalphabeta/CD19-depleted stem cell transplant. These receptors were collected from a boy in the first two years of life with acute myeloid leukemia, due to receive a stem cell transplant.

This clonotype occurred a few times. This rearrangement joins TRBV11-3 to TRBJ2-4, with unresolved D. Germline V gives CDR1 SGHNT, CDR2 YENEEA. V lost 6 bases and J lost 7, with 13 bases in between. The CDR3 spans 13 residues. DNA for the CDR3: TGTGCCAGCAGTTACCAGTTGTCGAACATTCAGTACTTC. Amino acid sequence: CASSYQLSNIQYF. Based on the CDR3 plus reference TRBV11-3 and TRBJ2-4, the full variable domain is EAGVVQSPRYKIIEKKQPVAFWCNPISGHNTLYWYLQNLGQGPELLIRYENEEAVDDSQLPKDRFSAERLKGVDSTLKIQPAELGDSAVYLCASSYQLSNIQYFGAGTRLSVL.

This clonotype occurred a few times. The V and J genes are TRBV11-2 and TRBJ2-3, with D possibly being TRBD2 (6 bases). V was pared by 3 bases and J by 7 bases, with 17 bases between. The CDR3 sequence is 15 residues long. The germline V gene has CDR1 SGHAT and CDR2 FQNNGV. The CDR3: CASSLDGKGRYTQYF. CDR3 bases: TGTGCCAGCAGCTTGGATGGAAAGGGGAGGTATACGCAGTATTTT.

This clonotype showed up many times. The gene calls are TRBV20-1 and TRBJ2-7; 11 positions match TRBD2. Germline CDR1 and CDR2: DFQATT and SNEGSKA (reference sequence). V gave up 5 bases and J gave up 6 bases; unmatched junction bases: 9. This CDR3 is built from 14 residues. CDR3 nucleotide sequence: TGCAGTGCTGTGACTAGCGGGGTCCCCCTCGAGCAGTACTTC. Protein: CSAVTSGVPLEQYF.

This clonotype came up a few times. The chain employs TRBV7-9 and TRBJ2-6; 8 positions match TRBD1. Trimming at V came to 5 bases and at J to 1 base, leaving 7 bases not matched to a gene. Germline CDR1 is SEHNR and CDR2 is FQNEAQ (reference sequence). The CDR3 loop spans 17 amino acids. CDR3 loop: CASSPSGGASGANVLTF. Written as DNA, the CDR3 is TGTGCCAGCAGCCCGTCAGGGGGCGCGTCTGGGGCCAACGTCCTGACTTTC.

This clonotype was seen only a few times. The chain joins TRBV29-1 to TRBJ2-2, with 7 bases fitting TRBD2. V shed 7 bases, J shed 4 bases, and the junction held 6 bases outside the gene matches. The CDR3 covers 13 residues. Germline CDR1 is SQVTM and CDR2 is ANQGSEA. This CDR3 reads CSGRRGVTGELFF. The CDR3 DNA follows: TGCAGCGGCCGCCGGGGGGTCACCGGGGAGCTGTTTTTT.

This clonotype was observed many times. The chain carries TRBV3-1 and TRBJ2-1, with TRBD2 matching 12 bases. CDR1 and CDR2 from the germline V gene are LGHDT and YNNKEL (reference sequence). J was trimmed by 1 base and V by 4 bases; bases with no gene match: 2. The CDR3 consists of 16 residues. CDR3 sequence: CASSPSGRGSYNEQFF. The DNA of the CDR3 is TGTGCCAGCAGCCCTAGCGGGAGGGGATCCTACAATGAGCAGTTCTTC.

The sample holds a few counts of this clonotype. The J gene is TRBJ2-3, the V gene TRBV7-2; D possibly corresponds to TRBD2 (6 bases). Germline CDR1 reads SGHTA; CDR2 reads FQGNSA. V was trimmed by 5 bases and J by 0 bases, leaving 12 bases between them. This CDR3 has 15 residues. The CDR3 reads CASSPPGLSTDTQYF. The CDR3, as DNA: TGTGCCAGCAGCCCACCGGGACTTAGCACAGATACGCAGTATTTT.